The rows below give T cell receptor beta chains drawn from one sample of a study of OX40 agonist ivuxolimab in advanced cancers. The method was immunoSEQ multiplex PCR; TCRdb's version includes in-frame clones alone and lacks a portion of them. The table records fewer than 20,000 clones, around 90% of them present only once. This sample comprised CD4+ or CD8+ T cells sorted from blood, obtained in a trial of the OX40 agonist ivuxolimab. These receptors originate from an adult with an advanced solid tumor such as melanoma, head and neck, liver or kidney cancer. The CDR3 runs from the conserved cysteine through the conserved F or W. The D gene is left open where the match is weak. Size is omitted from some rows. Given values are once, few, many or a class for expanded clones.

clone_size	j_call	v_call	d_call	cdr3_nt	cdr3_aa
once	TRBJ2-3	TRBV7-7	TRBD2	TGTGCCAGCAGCTCTGGGGGGGGGACGCAGTATTTT	CASSSGGGTQYF
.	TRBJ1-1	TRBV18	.	TGTGCCAGCTCACTGCCGGGACAGAACACTGAAGCTTTCTTT	CASSLPGQNTEAFF
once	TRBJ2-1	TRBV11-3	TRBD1	TGTGCCAGCAGCCGGGGCAGGGGGTCCTACAATGAGCAGTTCTTC	CASSRGRGSYNEQFF
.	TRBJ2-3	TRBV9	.	TGTGCCAGCAGCGTAGCAGGAACATATCGCACAGATACGCAGTATTTT	CASSVAGTYRTDTQYF
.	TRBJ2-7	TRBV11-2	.	TGTGCCAGCAGCTTAGGGGCGGATTCCTACGAGCAGTACTTC	CASSLGADSYEQYF
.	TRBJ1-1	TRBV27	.	TGTGCCAGCAGTGGACAGAACACTGAAGCTTTCTTT	CASSGQNTEAFF
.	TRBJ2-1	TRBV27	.	TGTGCCAGCAGTATTCTTTGGAGCTCCTACAATGAGCAGTTCTTC	CASSILWSSYNEQFF
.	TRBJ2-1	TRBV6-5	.	TGTGCCAGCTACACTAGCTACAATGAGCAGTTCTTC	CASYTSYNEQFF
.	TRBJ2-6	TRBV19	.	TGTGCCAGTAGTATTGCAGGGACGCAGGCTGGGGCCAACGTCCTGACTTTC	CASSIAGTQAGANVLTF
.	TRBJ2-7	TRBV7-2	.	TGTGCCAGCAGCCAAGCTTTAGGAACCGCCTACGAGCAGTACTTC	CASSQALGTAYEQYF
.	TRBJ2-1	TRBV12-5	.	TGTGCTAGTGGTTTGCCGGGTTTTCAGGATGAGCAGTTCTTC	CASGLPGFQDEQFF
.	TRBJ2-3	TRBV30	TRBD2	TGTGCCTGGAGTGAGGGACTAGCGATCAACACAGATACGCAGTATTTT	CAWSEGLAINTDTQYF
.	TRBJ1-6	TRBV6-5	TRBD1	TGTGCCAGCAGTTACACAGGGGTTGTTTCACCCCTCCACTTT	CASSYTGVVSPLHF
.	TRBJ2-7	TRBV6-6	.	TGTGCCAGCAGTTACTCGATCGGAAAATTCTCCTACGAGCAGTACTTC	CASSYSIGKFSYEQYF
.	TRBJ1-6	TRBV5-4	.	TGTGCCAGCAGCTGGCGGGACGATAATTCACCCCGCCACTTT	CASSWRDDNSPRHF
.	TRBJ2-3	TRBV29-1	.	TGCAGCGGGGTCCTACAGCGGGCGCTGACAGATACGCAGTATTTT	CSGVLQRALTDTQYF
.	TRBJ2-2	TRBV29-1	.	TGCAGCGTTGACTGGGGGGCCGGGGAGCTGTTTTTT	CSVDWGAGELFF
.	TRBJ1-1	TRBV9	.	TGTGCCAGCAGCTCAGGGACACCCCCACTCTTT	CASSSGTPPLF
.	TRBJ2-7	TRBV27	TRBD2	TGTGCCAGCAGTTTATTGGGACTAGCAGCCGAGCAGTACTTC	CASSLLGLAAEQYF
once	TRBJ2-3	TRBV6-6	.	TGTGCCAGCAGTTACCTGGGAAGCGCAGATACGCAGTATTTT	CASSYLGSADTQYF
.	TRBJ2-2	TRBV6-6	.	TGTGCCAGCAGAGATACCAACACCGGGGAGCTGTTTTTT	CASRDTNTGELFF
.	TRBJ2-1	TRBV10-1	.	TGCGCCAGCAGCGGCCGGGCGGGTGAGCAGTTCTTC	CASSGRAGEQFF
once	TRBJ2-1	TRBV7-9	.	TGTGCCAGCAGCTTAGGGGTAGTTGAGCAGTTCTTC	CASSLGVVEQFF
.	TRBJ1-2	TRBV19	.	TGTGCCAGTAGAACAAGTAACTATGGCTACACCTTC	CASRTSNYGYTF
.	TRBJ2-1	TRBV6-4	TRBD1	TGTGCCAGCAGTATCCCGACAGGGGGCTCCTACAATGAGCAGTTCTTC	CASSIPTGGSYNEQFF
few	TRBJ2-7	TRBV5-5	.	TGTGCCAGCAGCTTGGAACAGGGAGGCTACGAGCAGTACTTC	CASSLEQGGYEQYF
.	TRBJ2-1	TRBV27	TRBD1	TGTGCCAGCAGTTTAGGTCAGACAGGGGGCTTCAATGAGCAGTTCTTC	CASSLGQTGGFNEQFF
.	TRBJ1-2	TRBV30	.	TGTGCCTGGAGTATAGGGAATCCTAACTATGGCTACACCTTC	CAWSIGNPNYGYTF
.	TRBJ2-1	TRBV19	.	TGTGCCGCAAGGGGGAGCAGGACGAATGAGCAGTTCTTC	CAARGSRTNEQFF
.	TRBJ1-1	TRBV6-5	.	TGTGCCAGCAGCACAGGGATTGAAGCTTTCTTT	CASSTGIEAFF
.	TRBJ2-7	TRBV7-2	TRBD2	TGTGCCAGCAGCTTATCAGCGGGAGACCCGTACGAGCAGTACTTC	CASSLSAGDPYEQYF
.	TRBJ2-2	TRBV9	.	TGTGCCAGCAGCGTAGAAAGAATGGTGGGGAACACCGGGGAGCTGTTTTTT	CASSVERMVGNTGELFF
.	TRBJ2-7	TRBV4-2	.	TGTGCCAGCAGCACCAGTGGCCAGAACTACGAGCAGTACTTC	CASSTSGQNYEQYF
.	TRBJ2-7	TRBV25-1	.	TGTGCCAGCAGCGCGTCAGCCTACGAGCAGTACTTC	CASSASAYEQYF
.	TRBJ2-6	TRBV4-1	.	TGCGCCAGCAGCCAAGATGGGCAGGGTTACACTGGGGCCAACGTCCTGACTTTC	CASSQDGQGYTGANVLTF
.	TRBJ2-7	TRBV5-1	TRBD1	TGCGCCAGCAGCTTGGCCTTTGGACAGGGCTACGAGCAGTACTTC	CASSLAFGQGYEQYF
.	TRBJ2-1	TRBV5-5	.	TGTGCCAGCAGCTTCCGGACTATCATGCCCAATGAGCAGTTCTTC	CASSFRTIMPNEQFF
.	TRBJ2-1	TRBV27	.	TGTGCCAGCAGTTTACCCCCGGAGCAGTTCTTC	CASSLPPEQFF
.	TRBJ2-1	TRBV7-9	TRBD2	TGTGCCAGCTCTACCACCCGGGCCGGGAGGGCCCCAATCAATGAGCAGTTCTTC	CASSTTRAGRAPINEQFF
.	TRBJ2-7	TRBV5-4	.	TGTGCCAGCAGCCCCGTACCGACCTACGAGCAGTACTTC	CASSPVPTYEQYF
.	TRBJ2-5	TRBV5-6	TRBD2	TGTGCCAGCAGCCTTAGACTAGCGGGAGGAAATAGAGAGACCCAGTACTTC	CASSLRLAGGNRETQYF
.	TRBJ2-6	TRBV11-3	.	TGTGCCAGCAGCTTATTCCCGCTAGCCTCTGGGGCCAACGTCCTGACTTTC	CASSLFPLASGANVLTF
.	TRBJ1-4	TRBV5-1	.	TGCGCCAGCAGCGATCCAACGGGTTCAGGTGAAAAACTGTTTTTT	CASSDPTGSGEKLFF
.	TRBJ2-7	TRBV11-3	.	TGTGCCAGCAGTAAACCTGGGGGGGCAACCTACGAGCAGTACTTC	CASSKPGGATYEQYF
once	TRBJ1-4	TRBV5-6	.	TGTGCCAGCAGCTTGTCAGAGGGAGCAAAACTGTTTTTT	CASSLSEGAKLFF
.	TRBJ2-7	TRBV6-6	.	TGTGCCAGCAGAAAAGGTGGGTCTGACGAGCAGTACTTC	CASRKGGSDEQYF
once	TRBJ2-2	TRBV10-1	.	TGCGCCAGCAGTGAGTACAAGAACACCGGGGAGCTGTTTTTT	CASSEYKNTGELFF
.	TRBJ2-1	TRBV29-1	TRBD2	TGCAGCGTTGATCTAGCGGGAGCCCCGCACAATGAGCAGTTCTTC	CSVDLAGAPHNEQFF
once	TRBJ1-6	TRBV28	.	TGTGCCAGCAGTTTACGGCAGGGGCTCTATAATTCACCCCTCCACTTT	CASSLRQGLYNSPLHF